This T cell receptor (beta chain) was profiled in a study of Graves' ophthalmopathy and Graves' hyperthyroidism. Study-level points and caveats: Sensitivity of 85% to 90% and specificity of around 80% were achieved when a 13-signature model separated ophthalmopathy from stable hyperthyroidism. Most clonotypes expanded in thyroid above 0.001 frequency were present in blood too.

Germline V gene sequence: CDR1 WSHSY, CDR2 SAAADI. The CDR3 contains 15 residues. Using RNA transcripts, the TCR beta CDR3 regions were amplified. The workflow started with a first-round RT-PCR run with HTBI primers and then moved on to a second-round multiplex PCR. TCRdb recomputed calls from the multiplex PCR reads with MiXCR, one row per CDR3 protein. The sample has around 520,000 distinct CDR3 sequences; about 35% are singletons. Turning to this clonotype: Its target is unknown. One end of the junction does not line up with germline, which may come from a read error.

This sequence originates from an adult man with Graves' hyperthyroidism. The source material was peripheral blood or thyroid tissue (not recorded which). J is TRBJ2-5 and V is TRBV10-2; 7 bases match TRBD1. CDR3 loop: CASSDTGDSKEAQYF. The CDR3 bases are TGCGCCAGCAGTGATACAGGGGATTCGAAAGAGGCCCAGTACTTC.